These 32 T cell receptor beta chains share one sample of origin, sequenced in a study of Graves' ophthalmopathy and Graves' hyperthyroidism. As the template, RNA transcripts were used to amplify TCR beta CDR3 regions. The library came from an HTBI-primed first-round RT-PCR and a second-round multiplex PCR. MiXCR, run by TCRdb on the multiplex PCR reads, gives a single entry per CDR3 protein. The sample carries about 740,000 distinct CDR3 sequences, around 40% recorded once. Sequencing was performed on peripheral blood. The receptors were gathered from an adult man with Graves' ophthalmopathy.

The chain is built from TRBV2 and TRBJ1-1; 10 bases align to TRBD1. This CDR3 is 14 amino acids long. The trim removed 5 bases at V and 7 bases at J, leaving 7 bases unmatched. Germline V CDR1 and CDR2: SNHLY, FYNNEI. The CDR3 is CASSLDRGQDEAFF. The CDR3 DNA sequence: TGTGCCAGCAGTTTAGACAGGGGGCAGGATGAAGCTTTCTTT.

The V call is TRBV24-1, the J call TRBJ2-2; D may be TRBD1 (6 bases). The length of the CDR3 is 15 residues. Germline V gene data show CDR1 as KGHDR and CDR2 as SFDVKD. CDR3 DNA: TGTGCTACAAAATCCGGGACACCGAACACCGGGGAGCTGTTTTTT. Translation gives CATKSGTPNTGELFF.

This clonotype was seen ten or more times. The chain combines TRBV2 with TRBJ1-4; TRBD1 might be the D (5 bases). The germline V gene has CDR1 SNHLY and CDR2 FYNNEI. This CDR3 is built from 14 residues. The V and J ends lost 2 bases and 7 bases respectively, with 11 bases between them. The CDR3 DNA follows: TGTGCCAGCAGTGAACAGGGATATAGTGAAAAACTGTTTTTT. This sequence encodes CASSEQGYSEKLFF. Full variable domain (outside the CDR3, taken from reference TRBV2 and TRBJ1-4): EPEVTQTPSHQVTQMGQEVILRCVPISNHLYFYWYRQILGQKVEFLVSFYNNEISEKSEIFDDQFSVERPDGSNFTLKIRSTKLEDSAMYFCASSEQGYSEKLFFGSGTQLSVL.

This clonotype was observed many times. The V and J genes are TRBV29-1 and TRBJ1-4; D uncertain. V dropped 6 bases and J dropped 0 bases, with 11 bases sitting between them. Germline values: CDR1 SQVTM, CDR2 ANQGSEA. CDR3 length equals 14 residues. The CDR3 nucleotides are TGCAGCGTCGGCGACGAGACAACTAATGAAAAACTGTTTTTT. This codes for CSVGDETTNEKLFF.

This chain joins TRBV7-8 and TRBJ2-5; D might be TRBD2 (5 bases). The CDR3 is 13 amino acids. Germline CDR1 and CDR2: SGHVS and FQNEAQ. V lost 5 bases and J 7 bases, leaving 14 bases between the germline ends. The CDR3 bases are TGTGCCAGCAGCCCCCTTGATCGGGGGACCCAGTACTTC. Translated, it gives CASSPLDRGTQYF. The entire variable domain, with the rest obtained from reference TRBV7-8 and TRBJ2-5, is as follows: GAGVSQSPRYKVAKRGQDVALRCDPISGHVSLFWYQQALGQGPEFLTYFQNEAQLDKSGLPSDRFFAERPEGSVSTLKIQRTQQEDSAVYLCASSPLDRGTQYFGPGTRLLVL.

This clonotype was counted at least ten times. V is TRBV2 and J is TRBJ2-7; TRBD2 matches at 7 bases. The CDR3 is made up of 12 amino acids. CDR1 SNHLY and CDR2 FYNNEI come from the germline V gene. V gave up 8 bases and J gave up 3 bases; unmatched junction bases: 4. DNA of the CDR3: TGTGCCAGCCGAGCGGGAAACTACGAGCAGTACTTC. Its translation is CASRAGNYEQYF.

This chain joins TRBV11-2 and TRBJ1-1; TRBD1 agrees at 9 bases. The CDR3 consists of 15 residues. Looked up from germline, CDR1 is SGHAT and CDR2 is FQNNGV. V shed 5 bases, J shed 1 base, and the junction held 5 bases outside the gene matches. CDR3 DNA sequence: TGTGCCAGCAGCGAGGGACAGGGAGGGAACACTGAAGCTTTCTTT. Amino acid sequence: CASSEGQGGNTEAFF.

This clonotype was recorded at least ten times. The rearrangement uses TRBV29-1 and TRBJ2-5, with D maybe TRBD1 (6 bases). Looked up from germline, CDR1 is SQVTM and CDR2 is ANQGSEA. The CDR3 is 17 amino acids. Trimming shortened V by 3 bases and J by 2 bases, and 22 bases separated the two germline ends. The CDR3 here is CSVEPHRDILGQETQYF. The CDR3 nucleotides are TGCAGCGTTGAGCCACACCGGGACATCCTCGGACAAGAGACCCAGTACTTC.

Only one count was recorded for this clonotype. This chain uses TRBV6-5 with TRBJ1-4; the D gene is possibly TRBD1 (5 bases). Germline assignment: CDR1 MNHEY and CDR2 SVGAGI. Trimming removed 2 bases from V and 7 bases from J, with 14 bases in between. The CDR3 runs 15 residues. CDR3 protein: CASSYGAGWAEKLFF. CDR3 DNA: TGTGCCAGCAGTTACGGGGCAGGATGGGCTGAAAAACTGTTTTTT.

V and J are TRBV19 and TRBJ1-2, with D possibly TRBD1 on 5 matching bases. Germline CDR1 reads LNHDA; CDR2 reads SQIVND (reference sequence). The CDR3 has 10 amino acids. V gave up 11 bases and J gave up 6 bases, with 10 bases separating them. CDR3 DNA: TGTGCCGGCTGGGGGAATGGCTACACCTTC. Its translation: CAGWGNGYTF.

The chain uses TRBV25-1 and TRBJ1-1, with D unresolved. CDR3 size: 16 residues. Trimming pared 5 bases from V and 4 bases from J, leaving 20 bases between. The germline CDR1 and CDR2 sequences are MGHDK and SYGVNS. The CDR3 reads CASSLSPGNKGTEAFF. For the CDR3, the DNA is TGTGCCAGCAGTTTATCGCCGGGGAACAAGGGCACTGAAGCTTTCTTT.

The rearrangement links TRBV29-1 to TRBJ1-2; D gene unclear. The CDR3 loop spans 13 amino acids. V shed 4 bases and J shed 8 bases, with 17 bases lying between them. Looked up from germline, CDR1 is SQVTM and CDR2 is ANQGSEA. CDR3 region: CSVVTTGPPGYTF. CDR3 sequence (DNA): TGCAGCGTTGTGACGACCGGACCCCCGGGCTACACCTTC.

Notes on this clonotype: The junction and the germline gene differ at one end; a read error may be behind it. Written as DNA, the CDR3 is TGTGCCAGCAGCGTAGCCGGGTTTGGGGAGCGGTACTTC. Encoded protein: CASSVAGFGERYF. This chain uses TRBV9 with TRBJ2-7; D perhaps matches TRBD2 (5 bases). Germline values: CDR1 SGDLS, CDR2 YYNGEE. CDR3 length: 13 amino acids.

This clonotype was observed a few times. This sequence joins TRBV7-9 and TRBJ1-5, with 11 bases fitting TRBD1. With V trimmed by 5 bases and J by 6 bases, 9 bases remained unmatched. Germline V gives CDR1 SEHNR, CDR2 FQNEAQ (reference sequence). The CDR3 extends over 16 amino acids. The CDR3 spells CASSPGDRGRRQPQHF. As DNA, the CDR3 is TGTGCCAGCAGCCCGGGGGACAGGGGGAGGCGTCAGCCCCAGCATTTT.

This clonotype was seen only once. Since no conserved phenylalanine or tryptophan closes the CDR3, a read error is the likely cause. CDR3 sequence (DNA): TGTGCCAGCAGCCGATCCCGACACGCAGGTAGCGCTGAAGCTTTCTCT. Residues: CASSRSRHAGSAEAFS. The V gene is TRBV7-2, the J gene TRBJ1-1; D call uncertain. Germline V CDR1 and CDR2: SGHTA, FQGNSA. The CDR3 runs 16 residues. Trimming pared 5 bases from V and 6 bases from J, leaving 22 bases between.

This clonotype was observed a single time. The chain has TRBV5-1 and TRBJ2-7; unclear D gene. V was shortened by 2 bases and J by 1 base, with 10 bases between the two germline ends. This CDR3 spans 14 amino acids. Germline-derived CDR1 and CDR2 are SGHRS and YFSETQ. The CDR3 loop is CASSFSAVSYEQYF. CDR3 DNA: TGCGCCAGCAGCTTCAGTGCAGTTTCCTACGAGCAGTACTTC. Combining the CDR3 with reference TRBV5-1 and TRBJ2-7 gives the whole variable domain KAGVTQTPRYLIKTRGQQVTLSCSPISGHRSVSWYQQTPGQGLQFLFEYFSETQRNKGNFPGRFSGRQFSNSRSEMNVSTLELGDSALYLCASSFSAVSYEQYFGPGTRLTVT.

This clonotype was observed at least ten times. The V and J genes are TRBV25-1 and TRBJ2-6; tentatively, D is TRBD1 (5 bases). This CDR3 contains 15 residues. Trimming took 5 bases from V and 0 from J, leaving 8 bases between them. The germline V gene encodes CDR1 MGHDK and CDR2 SYGVNS. The CDR3 nucleotides read TGTGCCAGCAGTTTACAGGTCTCTGGGGCCAACGTCCTGACTTTC. Protein: CASSLQVSGANVLTF.

This clonotype was seen repeatedly, ten times or more. The rearrangement joins TRBV15 to TRBJ1-6, with D uncertain. The CDR3 sequence is 16 residues long. Deletions cut 2 bases from V and 4 bases from J, with 12 bases between. Germline V gene sequence: CDR1 LNHNV, CDR2 YYDKDF (reference sequence). The CDR3 DNA is TGTGCCACCAGCAGACCCACAGCTGTATATAATTCACCCCTCCACTTT. Protein sequence: CATSRPTAVYNSPLHF.

The chain uses TRBV7-9 and TRBJ2-2, with a possible D match to TRBD1 (6 bases). This CDR3 comprises 17 residues. V lost 6 bases to trimming and J lost 4 bases, with 21 bases between them. Germline V lookup: CDR1 SEHNR, CDR2 FQNEAQ (reference sequence). The CDR3 nucleotides are TGTGCCAGCAGTATTAACCGCAGGGGTGCGGGCACCGGGGAGCTGTTTTTT. Its translation: CASSINRRGAGTGELFF.

This clonotype was found many times. V is TRBV10-3 and J is TRBJ1-3; TRBD1 matches at 9 bases. Unmatched junction bases numbered 6, after V lost 8 bases and J lost 4 bases. Germline V gene data show CDR1 as ENHRY and CDR2 as SYGVKD. The CDR3 contains 14 residues. This CDR3 is CAIGGTGFGNTIYF. DNA for the CDR3: TGTGCCATCGGAGGGACAGGGTTCGGAAACACCATATATTTT.

The sample holds many counts of this clonotype. The genes are TRBV12-3 or TRBV12-4 and TRBJ1-6, with 9 positions matching TRBD1. The CDR3 is 15 amino acids. Unmatched junction bases numbered 9, after V lost 6 bases and J lost 9 bases. The CDR3 bases are TGTGCCAGCAGCCGGGACAGGGTAGGAGGTTCACCCCTCCACTTT. It encodes CASSRDRVGGSPLHF.

This clonotype showed up just once. The V call is TRBV7-9, the J call TRBJ2-7, with 10 nucleotides matching TRBD2. The DNA end lines up better with TRBJ2-1; the J call may be wrong. The CDR3 spans 17 residues. Per germline, CDR1 SEHNR and CDR2 FQNEAQ (reference sequence). CDR3 amino acids: CASSPALMLAGVGEQFF. The CDR3 coding sequence is TGTGCCAGCAGCCCCGCTCTAATGCTAGCGGGAGTGGGGGAGCAGTTCTTC.

This clonotype was detected a few times. In nucleotides, the CDR3 is TGCAGTGCTAGAGATTGGTATCGGAAAAACTACGAGCAGTACTTC. This sequence encodes CSARDWYRKNYEQYF. V is TRBV20-1 and J is TRBJ2-7; D remains ambiguous. CDR3 length: 15 amino acids. CDR1 is DFQATT, CDR2 SNEGSKA, per germline (reference sequence). V was trimmed by 0 bases and J by 3 bases, leaving 15 bases between them.

The table lists this clonotype with a few counts. This rearrangement joins TRBV7-9 to TRBJ1-1; tentatively, D is TRBD1 (6 bases). With 3 bases removed from V and 5 bases from J, the gap between germline ends came to 22 bases. The CDR3 totals 17 residues. Looked up from germline, CDR1 is SEHNR and CDR2 is FQNEAQ (reference sequence). The CDR3 loop is CASSFYRDTRTGTEAFF. In DNA form, the CDR3 reads TGTGCCAGCAGCTTTTACCGGGACACAAGAACCGGGACTGAAGCTTTCTTT.

Notes on this clonotype: This may be a read error, as it is one base from a much larger clone. The gene calls are TRBV15 and TRBJ1-1; D possibly corresponds to TRBD1 (6 bases). In germline, CDR1 is LNHNV, CDR2 YYDKDF (reference sequence). The CDR3 contains 13 residues. The CDR3 loop is CATSLRTAAEGFF. DNA of the CDR3: TGTGCCACCAGCCTCCGGACAGCTGCTGAAGGTTTCTTT.

For this clonotype: Being one base from a much bigger clone, this may be a read error. The chain joins TRBV25-1 to TRBJ1-2, with unresolved D. Trimming took 6 bases from V and 4 from J, leaving 18 bases between them. CDR1 MGHDK and CDR2 SYGVNS come from the germline V gene. The CDR3 loop spans 15 amino acids. DNA of the CDR3: TGTGCCAGCAGCTTAGAAGATCTGACTGGCTATGGCTACACCTTC. Its translation is CASSLEDLTGYGYTF.

This clonotype has only a few counts. The V call is TRBV19, the J call TRBJ2-5; possibly TRBD2 for D (5 bases). V lost 9 bases and J 4 bases, leaving 15 bases between the germline ends. CDR3 length: 13 residues. Looked up from germline, CDR1 is LNHDA and CDR2 is SQIVND (reference sequence). The CDR3 DNA sequence: TGTGCCAGCGGTATACCGGGAAGAGAGACCCAGTACTTC. As protein: CASGIPGRETQYF. The variable domain in full, with the rest retrieved from reference TRBV19 and TRBJ2-5, is DGGITQSPKYLFRKEGQNVTLSCEQNLNHDAMYWYRQDPGQGLRLIYYSQIVNDFQKGDIAEGYSVSREKKESFPLTVTSAQKNPTAFYLCASGIPGRETQYFGPGTRLLVL.

This clonotype was seen at least ten times. The chain joins TRBV29-1 to TRBJ2-7, with no clear D. Germline V lookup: CDR1 SQVTM, CDR2 ANQGSEA. The V gene lost 1 base and the J gene lost 3 bases, with 25 bases spanning the gap. The CDR3 loop spans 18 amino acids. The CDR3 sequence is CSVEGPTSDSTVLYEQYF. DNA of the CDR3: TGCAGCGTTGAAGGGCCGACCTCCGACTCGACTGTCCTCTACGAGCAGTACTTC.

This clonotype was seen only a few times. The chain links TRBV6-1 to TRBJ2-7; 8 positions match TRBD1. The CDR3 extends over 15 amino acids. The junction had 13 bases not matched to a gene; V was cut back by 5 bases and J by 7 bases. In germline, CDR1 is MNHNS, CDR2 SASEGT. The CDR3 DNA reads TGTGCCAGCAGTTACTCGTGGCAGGGGGCAGATGAGCAGTACTTC. Translation gives CASSYSWQGADEQYF.

The chain uses TRBV28 and TRBJ2-7, with 10 bases aligning to TRBD2. The CDR3 sequence is 15 residues long. The germline V gene encodes CDR1 MDHEN and CDR2 SYDVKM. With V trimmed by 4 bases and J by 3 bases, 6 bases remained unmatched. The CDR3 DNA is TGTGCCAGCAGTTCCTCTAGCGGGAGTTTCTACGAGCAGTACTTC. Residues: CASSSSSGSFYEQYF.

Remarks on this clonotype: Mismatch with germline at one junction end may stem from a read error. V gene TRBV24-1 combines with J gene TRBJ2-6; the D gene is possibly TRBD1 (5 bases). The CDR3 is made up of 15 amino acids. Looked up from germline, CDR1 is KGHDR and CDR2 is SFDVKD. Written as DNA, the CDR3 is TGTGCCAGCAGTCGGACACGCTCTGGGGCCAACGTCCTGACTTTC. As protein: CASSRTRSGANVLTF.

In regard to this clonotype: This may come from a read error, since a much larger clone is one base off. The chain employs TRBV7-9 and TRBJ2-5, with 8 bases identical to TRBD1. The V segment lost 5 bases and the J segment 2 bases; nucleotides outside the gene matches: 4. The CDR3 runs to 14 residues. The germline gives CDR1 SEHNR, CDR2 FQNEAQ (reference sequence). Written as DNA, the CDR3 is TGTGCCAGCAGCCGGTACAGGGGGCAAGAGACCCAGTACTTC. It is translated as CASSRYRGQETQYF.